This TCR beta chain is drawn from a study of blood T cell repertoires in COVID-19. Study information: Samples representing acute and convalescent COVID-19 were sourced from the United States, Italy and Spain.

Profiling relied on immunoSEQ multiplex PCR, and the TCRdb table lists in-frame clones only, not all of them. The sample contains hundreds of thousands of clones, about 89% of which appear only once. Germline trimming cut 0 bases from V and 1 base from J; bases unmatched to any gene: 16. The CDR3 extends over 20 amino acids. This chain connects TRBV23-1 to TRBJ2-7, with TRBD2 identical over 9 bases. TRBV23-1 is an ORF, and what it does is uncertain. Sequences were obtained from peripheral blood. This TCR was recovered from a woman in her thirties or forties who had recovered from COVID-19. The CDR3 is CASSQSFKAGGPIISYEQYF. In DNA, the CDR3 is TGCGCCAGCAGTCAATCGTTTAAGGCGGGGGGGCCCATAATATCCTACGAGCAGTACTTC.